The T cell receptor beta chain under discussion was sequenced for a study of identical twins. This clonotype was seen a handful of times. Its antigen is still unknown. General study findings and limits: Beta out-of-frame sequences showed weaker excess twin sharing. Out-of-frame alpha sequences common to twins exhibited an excess of low generation probability. Fewer insertions marked abundant cord blood beta clonotypes; young adult naive trended weakly, memory not at all.

Germline V gene sequence: CDR1 SEHNR, CDR2 FQNEAQ (reference sequence). Trimming removed 3 bases from V and 7 bases from J; junction bases left unmatched: 7. CDR3 size: 15 residues. Healthy Caucasian donors formed the entire cohort. One entry per CDR3 protein, called by TCRdb with MiXCR from the 5' RACE reads. Among 500,000 or so distinct CDR3 sequences listed, approximately 14% were seen once. The same data also went into a second study, on yellow fever vaccine responses in identical twins.

The source is a woman aged 18-29 years in good health. The chain couples TRBV7-9 to TRBJ1-2; 11 nucleotides agree with TRBD1. The sequenced sample was CD4+ T cells sorted from blood. The CDR3: CASSLGTGGVSGYTF. CDR3 DNA: TGTGCCAGCAGCTTGGGGACAGGGGGAGTGTCTGGCTACACCTTC.